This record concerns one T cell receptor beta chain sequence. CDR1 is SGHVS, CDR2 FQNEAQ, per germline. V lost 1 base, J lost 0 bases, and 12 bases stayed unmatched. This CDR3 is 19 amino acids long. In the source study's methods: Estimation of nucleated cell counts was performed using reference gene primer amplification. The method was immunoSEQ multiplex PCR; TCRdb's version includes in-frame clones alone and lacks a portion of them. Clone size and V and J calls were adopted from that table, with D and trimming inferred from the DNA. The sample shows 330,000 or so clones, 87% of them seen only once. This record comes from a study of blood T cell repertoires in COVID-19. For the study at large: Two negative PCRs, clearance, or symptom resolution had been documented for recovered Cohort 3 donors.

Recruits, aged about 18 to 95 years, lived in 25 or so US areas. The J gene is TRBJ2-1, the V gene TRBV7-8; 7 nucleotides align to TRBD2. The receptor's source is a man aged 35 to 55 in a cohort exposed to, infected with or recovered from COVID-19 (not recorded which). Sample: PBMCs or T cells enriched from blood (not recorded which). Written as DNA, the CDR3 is TGTGCCAGCAGCTTAGGACGGATGAGACTAGCTCGCTCCTACAATGAGCAGTTCTTC. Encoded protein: CASSLGRMRLARSYNEQFF.